The 26 T cell receptor beta chains in this list originate from one sample, sequenced in a study of T cell changes during pregnancy in multiple sclerosis. Data came from immunoSEQ multiplex PCR; TCRdb stores just in-frame clones and leaves some out. The profile shows roughly 42,000 clones, 90% to 95% of them singletons. The specimen was CD4+ T cells from peripheral blood mononuclear cells, collected after pregnancy. Source of these receptors: a female donor with multiple sclerosis, enrolled in a pregnancy study.

V and J are TRBV30 and TRBJ1-2, with 7 bases matching TRBD1. Germline assignment: CDR1 GTSNPN and CDR2 SVGIG (reference sequence). CDR3 length equals 11 residues. Trimming cost V 1 base and J 8 bases; bases outside gene matches: 1. The CDR3 DNA sequence: TGTGCCTGGAGTGGAGGGGGCGGCTACACCTTC. Protein: CAWSGGGGYTF.

The chain is built from TRBV11-2 and TRBJ1-1, with D possibly being TRBD1 (5 bases). Between the trimmed V and J ends, which lost 5 bases and 1 base, there was a span of 11 bases. The CDR3 totals 14 residues. Per germline, CDR1 SGHAT and CDR2 FQNNGV. The CDR3 here is CASSPGHTNTEAFF. The CDR3 nucleotides are TGTGCCAGCAGCCCCGGACACACGAACACTGAAGCTTTCTTT. Using reference TRBV11-2 and TRBJ1-1 for the parts outside the CDR3, the full variable domain is EAGVAQSPRYKIIEKRQSVAFWCNPISGHATLYWYQQILGQGPKLLIQFQNNGVVDDSQLPKDRFSAERLKGVDSTLKIQPAKLEDSAVYLCASSPGHTNTEAFFGQGTRLTVV.

About this clone: This sample includes further DNA sequences coding for the same CDR3. The chain links TRBV5-1 to TRBJ2-7; D is perhaps TRBD2 (5 bases). Germline lookup yields CDR1 SGHRS and CDR2 YFSETQ. The germline V and J ends were trimmed by 0 bases and 4 bases, with 8 bases remaining between them. There are 13 residues in the CDR3. CDR3 DNA: TGCGCCAGCAGCTTGGTAGGCGGGTACGAGCAGTACTTC. This sequence encodes CASSLVGGYEQYF.

The gene calls are TRBV5-1 and TRBJ2-1; D is perhaps TRBD1 (6 bases). CDR1 SGHRS and CDR2 YFSETQ come from the germline V gene. The V end lost 4 bases, the J end lost 9 bases, and 11 bases lay between the germline ends. The CDR3 sequence is 12 residues long. The CDR3 loop is CASSVQGFEQFF. The CDR3 DNA reads TGCGCCAGCAGCGTACAGGGCTTTGAGCAGTTCTTC.

CDR3 residues: CASTMNTEAFF. CDR3 in DNA: TGTGCCAGCACAATGAACACTGAAGCTTTCTTT. The rearrangement uses TRBV2 and TRBJ1-1; unclear D gene. This CDR3 has 11 residues. Trimming stripped 7 bases from V and 0 bases from J, with 3 bases between. CDR1 and CDR2 from the germline V gene are SNHLY and FYNNEI.

The V call is TRBV19, the J call TRBJ2-2; 9 positions match TRBD2. The germline V gene encodes CDR1 LNHDA and CDR2 SQIVND (reference sequence). The CDR3 has 16 residues. Unmatched junction bases numbered 9, after V lost 4 bases and J lost 6 bases. CDR3 sequence (DNA): TGTGCCAGTAGTACGCGGCGGGGGGGCCACGCCGGGGAGCTGTTTTTT. As protein: CASSTRRGGHAGELFF.

The chain joins TRBV2 to TRBJ1-1; 7 bases agree with TRBD1. The CDR3 runs to 16 residues. Germline lookup yields CDR1 SNHLY and CDR2 FYNNEI. With V trimmed by 4 bases and J by 1 base, 9 bases remained unmatched. The CDR3 protein is CASSAQGGAGNTEAFF. The CDR3 DNA sequence: TGTGCCAGCAGTGCCCAAGGGGGCGCGGGGAACACTGAAGCTTTCTTT.

The chain is built from TRBV19 and TRBJ1-5, with D possibly being TRBD1 (5 bases). From germline, CDR1 is LNHDA and CDR2 SQIVND (reference sequence). This CDR3 has 14 amino acids. Trimming removed 2 bases at V and 3 bases at J, with 8 bases between. CDR3 sequence reads: CASSIRRVNQPQHF. The CDR3 DNA sequence: TGTGCCAGTAGTATACGCAGGGTCAATCAGCCCCAGCATTTT.

The rearrangement uses TRBV7-6 and TRBJ2-1; D remains ambiguous. Germline V lookup: CDR1 SGHVS, CDR2 FNYEAQ. V gave up 5 bases and J gave up 8 bases, with 7 bases separating them. CDR3 size: 11 residues. Here the CDR3 DNA reads TGTGCCAGCAGCGATGGGCATGAGCAGTTCTTC. Translation: CASSDGHEQFF. Full variable domain (rest looked up from reference TRBV7-6 and TRBJ2-1): GAGVSQSPRYKVTKRGQDVALRCDPISGHVSLYWYRQALGQGPEFLTYFNYEAQQDKSGLPNDRFSAERPEGSISTLTIQRTEQRDSAMYRCASSDGHEQFFGPGTRLTVL.

The rearrangement links TRBV9 to TRBJ1-2, with D tentatively TRBD1 (5 bases). V was pared by 4 bases and J by 4 bases, with 17 bases between. Germline assignment: CDR1 SGDLS and CDR2 YYNGEE. The CDR3 loop spans 15 amino acids. The CDR3 loop reads CASSTLSGGIYGYTF. DNA of the CDR3: TGTGCCAGCAGCACCCTGTCGGGGGGGATCTATGGCTACACCTTC.

The J gene is TRBJ1-2, the V gene TRBV2; D gene ambiguous. V was clipped by 0 bases and J by 6 bases, with 14 bases between them. Germline V gives CDR1 SNHLY, CDR2 FYNNEI. CDR3 length: 15 amino acids. CDR3 sequence reads: CASSEALPGVDGYTF. CDR3 DNA sequence: TGTGCCAGCAGTGAAGCGCTTCCCGGGGTTGATGGCTACACCTTC.

The V call is TRBV7-8, the J call TRBJ2-2; 7 bases align to TRBD2. The CDR3 totals 18 residues. Germline V gives CDR1 SGHVS, CDR2 FQNEAQ. The ends lost 1 base at V and 2 bases at J; junction bases unmatched: 10. The CDR3 protein is CASSLEGGLRSNTGELFF. DNA of the CDR3: TGTGCCAGCAGCTTAGAGGGAGGGCTCAGGAGCAACACCGGGGAGCTGTTTTTT.

The J gene is TRBJ1-2, the V gene TRBV5-1, with TRBD1 matching over 7 bases. Per germline, CDR1 SGHRS and CDR2 YFSETQ. This CDR3 spans 13 amino acids. With 4 bases clipped from V and 4 bases from J, the junction kept 4 bases outside the gene matches. The CDR3 coding sequence is TGCGCCAGCAGCCCTGGGACAGTCTATGGCTACACCTTC. It encodes CASSPGTVYGYTF.

The chain is built from TRBV5-1 and TRBJ2-3; 12 bases fit TRBD2. Germline V gene lookup returns CDR1 SGHRS and CDR2 YFSETQ. This CDR3 comprises 16 residues. V was clipped by 4 bases and J by 6 bases; unmatched bases: 9. The CDR3 is CASSPPSGGGGDTQYF. The CDR3, as DNA: TGCGCCAGCAGCCCCCCTAGCGGGGGGGGTGGGGATACGCAGTATTTT.

The J gene is TRBJ1-3, the V gene TRBV14; tentatively, D is TRBD1 (6 bases). V dropped 4 bases and J dropped 4 bases, with 14 bases sitting between them. CDR1 and CDR2 (germline): SGHDN, FVKESK. The CDR3 contains 15 residues. The CDR3 nucleotides read TGTGCCAGCAGCCCTACAGGGTGGATCGGAAACACCATATATTTT. Protein product: CASSPTGWIGNTIYF.

V is TRBV7-2 and J is TRBJ2-7, with 14 bases identical to TRBD2. In germline, CDR1 is SGHTA, CDR2 FQGNSA. The trim removed 5 bases at V and 4 bases at J, leaving 10 bases unmatched. This CDR3 has 17 amino acids. Written as DNA, the CDR3 is TGTGCCAGCAGCGCCAGACTAGCGGGGGGGTGGGGATACGAGCAGTACTTC. Translated: CASSARLAGGWGYEQYF.

The J gene is TRBJ1-5, the V gene TRBV10-3; D ambiguous. V was pared by 3 bases and J by 2 bases, with 5 bases between. The CDR3 covers 13 residues. Germline V lookup: CDR1 ENHRY, CDR2 SYGVKD. CDR3 DNA: TGTGCCATCAGTGACTTTGGCAATCAGCCCCAGCATTTT. Translating gives CAISDFGNQPQHF.

The genes are TRBV14 and TRBJ2-1; unclear D gene. Trimming took off 0 bases at V and 6 bases at J, with 6 bases between the two ends. The CDR3 sequence is 13 residues long. Germline assignment: CDR1 SGHDN and CDR2 FVKESK. In DNA form, the CDR3 reads TGTGCCAGCAGCCAAGACCCCCGCAATGAGCAGTTCTTC. This encodes CASSQDPRNEQFF.

V usage is TRBV6-5 and J usage is TRBJ1-2; D is unclear. Germline V CDR1 and CDR2: MNHEY, SVGAGI. The CDR3 covers 13 residues. Trimming shortened V by 0 bases and J by 3 bases, and 5 bases separated the two germline ends. CDR3 in amino acids: CASSYSGDYGYTF. The DNA for the CDR3 is TGTGCCAGCAGTTACTCCGGGGACTATGGCTACACCTTC.

The genes are TRBV2 and TRBJ2-5, with D possibly matching TRBD2 (5 bases). The CDR3 runs 14 residues. Germline lookup yields CDR1 SNHLY and CDR2 FYNNEI. V was cut by 2 bases and J by 2 bases, with 9 bases left in between. This CDR3 is CASSENRGQETQYF. For the CDR3, the DNA is TGTGCCAGCAGTGAAAACCGGGGTCAAGAGACCCAGTACTTC.

The chain employs TRBV19 and TRBJ1-1, with 11 bases that match TRBD1. The V gene's germline CDR1 is LNHDA and CDR2 SQIVND (reference sequence). Germline trimming cut 4 bases from V and 2 bases from J; bases unmatched to any gene: 6. The CDR3 is 16 residues long. The CDR3 DNA sequence: TGTGCCAGTAGTACCCGGACAGGGGGCCCTAACACTGAAGCTTTCTTT. Translating gives CASSTRTGGPNTEAFF.

This clone was detected once. V gene TRBV5-6 combines with J gene TRBJ1-4, with 8 nucleotides matching TRBD1. The CDR3 contains 16 residues. Trimming cost V 4 bases and J 4 bases; bases outside gene matches: 9. In germline, CDR1 is SGHDT, CDR2 YYEEEE. The CDR3 nucleotides are TGTGCCAGCAGCGAAACAGGGGGAAGGGATAATGAAAAACTGTTTTTT. Amino acids: CASSETGGRDNEKLFF. Variable domain in full (rest from reference TRBV5-6 and TRBJ1-4): DAGVTQSPTHLIKTRGQQVTLRCSPKSGHDTVSWYQQALGQGPQFIFQYYEEEERQRGNFPDRFSGHQFPNYSSELNVNALLLGDSALYLCASSETGGRDNEKLFFGSGTQLSVL.

The chain employs TRBV9 and TRBJ2-1, with 9 bases fitting TRBD2. Per the germline V gene, CDR1 is SGDLS and CDR2 is YYNGEE. Unmatched junction bases numbered 13, after V lost 2 bases and J lost 1 base. The CDR3 is 19 amino acids. The CDR3 nucleotides read TGTGCCAGCAGCGTCACGGGCGGGGGGGAAGCCCAATCCTACAATGAGCAGTTCTTC. This encodes CASSVTGGGEAQSYNEQFF.

This clone was counted a single time. This chain uses TRBV6-6 with TRBJ2-1, with D perhaps TRBD2 (6 bases). The CDR3 contains 11 residues. V lost 6 bases and J lost 10, with 10 bases in between. In germline, CDR1 is MNHNY, CDR2 SVGAGI (reference sequence). The CDR3 nucleotides read TGTGCCAGCAGCAAAGCGGGCGAGCAGTTCTTC. This translates into CASSKAGEQFF.

The rearrangement links TRBV7-6 to TRBJ1-1, with 10 bases aligning to TRBD1. The germline V gene encodes CDR1 SGHVS and CDR2 FNYEAQ. This CDR3 contains 16 residues. V was clipped by 4 bases and J by 4 bases; unmatched bases: 9. Here the CDR3 reads CASSSGTGELGTEAFF. CDR3 DNA sequence: TGTGCCAGCAGCTCAGGGACAGGGGAGCTTGGCACTGAAGCTTTCTTT.

This chain uses TRBV2 with TRBJ2-2; the D gene is possibly TRBD1 (6 bases). Germline V gives CDR1 SNHLY, CDR2 FYNNEI. The CDR3 runs to 14 residues. Deletions cut 6 bases from V and 3 bases from J, with 11 bases between. Here the CDR3 reads CASRGDTDTGELFF. The DNA of the CDR3 is TGTGCCAGCAGAGGGGACACAGACACCGGGGAGCTGTTTTTT.